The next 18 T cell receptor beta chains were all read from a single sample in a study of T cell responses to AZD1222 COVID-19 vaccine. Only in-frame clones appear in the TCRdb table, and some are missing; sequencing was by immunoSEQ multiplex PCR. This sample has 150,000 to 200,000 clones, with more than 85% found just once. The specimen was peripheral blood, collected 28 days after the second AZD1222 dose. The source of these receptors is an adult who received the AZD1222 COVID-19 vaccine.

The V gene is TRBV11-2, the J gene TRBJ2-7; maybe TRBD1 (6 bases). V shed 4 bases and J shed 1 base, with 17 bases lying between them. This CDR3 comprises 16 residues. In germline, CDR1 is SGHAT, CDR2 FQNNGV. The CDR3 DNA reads TGTGCCAGCAGCTCCCTGAAGAGACAGGTGTCCTACGAGCAGTACTTC. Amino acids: CASSSLKRQVSYEQYF.

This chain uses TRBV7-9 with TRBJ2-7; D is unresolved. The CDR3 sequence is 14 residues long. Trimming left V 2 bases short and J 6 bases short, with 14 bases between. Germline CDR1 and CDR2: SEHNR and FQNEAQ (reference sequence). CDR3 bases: TGTGCCAGCAGCTTAACAGAATTCCCTTTCGAGCAGTACTTC. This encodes CASSLTEFPFEQYF.

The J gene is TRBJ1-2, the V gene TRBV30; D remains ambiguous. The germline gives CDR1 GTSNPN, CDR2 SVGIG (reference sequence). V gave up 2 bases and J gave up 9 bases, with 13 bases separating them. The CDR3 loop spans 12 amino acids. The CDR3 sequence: CAWSTHSSRYTF. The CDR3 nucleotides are TGTGCCTGGAGTACCCACAGCTCTCGCTACACCTTC.

CDR3 sequence (DNA): TGTGCCACCAGCAGAGGATTTAGCACTGAAGCTTTCTTT. Translated: CATSRGFSTEAFF. The chain combines TRBV15 with TRBJ1-1; D not certain. V was shortened by 1 base and J by 4 bases, with 7 bases between the two germline ends. Germline lookup yields CDR1 LNHNV and CDR2 YYDKDF (reference sequence). This CDR3 is built from 13 residues.

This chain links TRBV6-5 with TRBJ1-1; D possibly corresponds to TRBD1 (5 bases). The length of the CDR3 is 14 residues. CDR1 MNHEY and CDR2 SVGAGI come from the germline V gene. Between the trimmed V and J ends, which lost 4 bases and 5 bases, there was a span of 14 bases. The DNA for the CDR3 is TGTGCCAGCAGTTTCAACACGCGGGGGACTGAAGCTTTCTTT. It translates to CASSFNTRGTEAFF.

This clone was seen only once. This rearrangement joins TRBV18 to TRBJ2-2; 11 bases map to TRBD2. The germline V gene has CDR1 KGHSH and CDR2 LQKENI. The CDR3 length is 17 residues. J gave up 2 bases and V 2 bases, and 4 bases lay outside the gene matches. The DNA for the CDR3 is TGTGCCAGCTCACCAACGCTAGCGGGAGGTAACACCGGGGAGCTGTTTTTT. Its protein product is CASSPTLAGGNTGELFF.

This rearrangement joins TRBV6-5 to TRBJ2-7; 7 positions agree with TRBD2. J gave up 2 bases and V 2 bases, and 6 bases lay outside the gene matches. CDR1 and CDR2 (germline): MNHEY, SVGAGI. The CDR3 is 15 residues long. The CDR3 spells CASSYSGVGTYEQYF. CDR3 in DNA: TGTGCCAGCAGTTACAGCGGGGTGGGGACCTACGAGCAGTACTTC.

CDR3 DNA: TGTGCCAGCAGTGACTCGACTAGTGGAATTCAGTACTTC. This codes for CASSDSTSGIQYF. The J gene is TRBJ2-4, the V gene TRBV6-4, with D possibly TRBD2 on 6 matching bases. The CDR3 sequence is 13 residues long. Trimming stripped 0 bases from V and 10 bases from J, with 10 bases between. Germline V lookup: CDR1 MRHNA, CDR2 SNTAGT.

The CDR3 DNA reads as TGTGCCAGCAGTTCGACCACCCCCCTATGGGTGTTTTTT. As protein: CASSSTTPLWVFF. This chain joins TRBV28 and TRBJ1-4; unclear D gene. Germline values: CDR1 MDHEN, CDR2 SYDVKM. The CDR3 has 13 residues. Trimming removed 4 bases from V and 15 bases from J, with 18 bases in between.

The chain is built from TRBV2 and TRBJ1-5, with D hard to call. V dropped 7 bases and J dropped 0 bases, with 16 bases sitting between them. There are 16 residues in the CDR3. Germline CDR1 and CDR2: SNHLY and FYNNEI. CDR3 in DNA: TGTGCCAGCAAACAGAGGGCTGGAAGTAGCAATCAGCCCCAGCATTTT. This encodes CASKQRAGSSNQPQHF. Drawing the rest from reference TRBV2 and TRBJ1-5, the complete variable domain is EPEVTQTPSHQVTQMGQEVILRCVPISNHLYFYWYRQILGQKVEFLVSFYNNEISEKSEIFDDQFSVERPDGSNFTLKIRSTKLEDSAMYFCASKQRAGSSNQPQHFGDGTRLSIL.

The CDR3 sequence is CASRRLAGVYEQYF. The CDR3 DNA reads TGTGCCAGCAGACGCCTAGCGGGAGTGTACGAGCAGTACTTC. This sequence joins TRBV27 and TRBJ2-7; TRBD2 aligns across 10 bases. After removal of 6 bases from V and 4 bases from J, the junction contained 6 bases not matched to a gene. The CDR3 consists of 14 residues. Germline lookup yields CDR1 MNHEY and CDR2 SMNVEV (reference sequence).

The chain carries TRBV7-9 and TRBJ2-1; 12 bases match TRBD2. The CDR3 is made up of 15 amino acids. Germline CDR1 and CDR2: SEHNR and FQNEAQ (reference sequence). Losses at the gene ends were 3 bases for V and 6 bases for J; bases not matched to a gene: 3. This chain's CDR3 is CASSLTSGSFNEQFF. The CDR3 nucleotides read TGTGCCAGCAGCTTGACTAGCGGGAGCTTCAATGAGCAGTTCTTC.

The CDR3 sequence is CATSDPTSGRSRNEQFF. For the CDR3, the DNA is TGTGCCACCAGTGACCCCACTAGCGGGAGGTCCCGCAATGAGCAGTTCTTC. The rearrangement joins TRBV24-1 to TRBJ2-1, with TRBD2 matching 12 bases. CDR1 is KGHDR and CDR2 is SFDVKD in the germline V gene. This CDR3 has 17 residues. V shed 4 bases and J 6 bases; nucleotides not matched to a gene: 9.

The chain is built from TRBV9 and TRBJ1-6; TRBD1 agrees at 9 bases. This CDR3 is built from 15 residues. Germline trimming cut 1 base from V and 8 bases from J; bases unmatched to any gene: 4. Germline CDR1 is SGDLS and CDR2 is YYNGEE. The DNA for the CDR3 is TGTGCCAGCAGCGTATTCGGACAGGGGTATTCACCCCTCCACTTT. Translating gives CASSVFGQGYSPLHF. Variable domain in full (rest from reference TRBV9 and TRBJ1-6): DSGVTQTPKHLITATGQRVTLRCSPRSGDLSVYWYQQSLDQGLQFLIQYYNGEERAKGNILERFSAQQFPDLHSELNLSSLELGDSALYFCASSVFGQGYSPLHFGNGTRLTVT.

The CDR3 here is CASRELPGGRSPLHF. DNA of the CDR3: TGTGCCAGCAGGGAGCTCCCAGGGGGCAGATCACCCCTCCACTTT. This chain uses TRBV7-9 with TRBJ1-6; 8 bases agree with TRBD1. Germline V gene lookup returns CDR1 SEHNR and CDR2 FQNEAQ (reference sequence). The CDR3 spans 15 residues. The V gene end was trimmed by 6 bases and the J gene end by 10 bases; junction bases not matched to a gene: 11. The variable domain in full, completed from reference TRBV7-9 and TRBJ1-6, reads DTGVSQNPRHKITKRGQNVTFRCDPISEHNRLYWYRQTLGQGPEFLTYFQNEAQLEKSRLLSDRFSAERPKGSFSTLEIQRTEQGDSAMYLCASRELPGGRSPLHFGNGTRLTVT.

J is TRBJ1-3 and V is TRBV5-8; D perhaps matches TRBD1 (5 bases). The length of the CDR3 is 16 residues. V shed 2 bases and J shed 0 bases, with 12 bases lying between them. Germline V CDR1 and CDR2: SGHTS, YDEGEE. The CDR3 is CASSFPGLLSGNTIYF. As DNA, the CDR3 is TGTGCCAGCAGCTTCCCGGGACTTCTCTCTGGAAACACCATATATTTT.

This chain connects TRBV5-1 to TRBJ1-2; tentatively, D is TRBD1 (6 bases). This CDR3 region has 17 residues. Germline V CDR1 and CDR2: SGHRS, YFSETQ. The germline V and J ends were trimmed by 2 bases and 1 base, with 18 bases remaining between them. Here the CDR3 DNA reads TGCGCCAGCAGCTTCCAGACAGGCGCGGATTTTAACTATGGCTACACCTTC. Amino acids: CASSFQTGADFNYGYTF.

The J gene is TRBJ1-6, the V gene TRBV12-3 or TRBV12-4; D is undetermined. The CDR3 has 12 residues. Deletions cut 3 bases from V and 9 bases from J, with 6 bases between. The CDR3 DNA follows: TGTGCCAGCAGTTTGAAGAGTTCACCCCTCCACTTT. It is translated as CASSLKSSPLHF.